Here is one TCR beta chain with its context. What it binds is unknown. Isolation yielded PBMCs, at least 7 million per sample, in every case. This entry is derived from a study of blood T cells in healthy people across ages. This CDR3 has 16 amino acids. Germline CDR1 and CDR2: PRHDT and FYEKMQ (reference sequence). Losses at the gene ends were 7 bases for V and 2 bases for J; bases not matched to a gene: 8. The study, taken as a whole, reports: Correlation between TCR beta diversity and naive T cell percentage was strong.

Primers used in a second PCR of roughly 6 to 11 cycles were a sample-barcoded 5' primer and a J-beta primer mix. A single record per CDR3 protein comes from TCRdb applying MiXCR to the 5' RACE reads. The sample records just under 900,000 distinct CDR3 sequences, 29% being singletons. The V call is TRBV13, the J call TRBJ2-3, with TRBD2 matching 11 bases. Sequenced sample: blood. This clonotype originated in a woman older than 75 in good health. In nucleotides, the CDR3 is TGTGCCAGCAACTCCGAGACTAGCGGGGTCACAGATACGCAGTATTTT. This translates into CASNSETSGVTDTQYF.